The subject of this entry is one TCR beta chain. Antigen: not known. CDR3 length: 14 amino acids. Germline V gene sequence: CDR1 SGHNT, CDR2 YENEEA. V was pared by 4 bases and J by 6 bases, with 10 bases between. Donors consisted of healthy bone marrow donors. The primer mix had 60 Vbeta and 13 Jbeta primers. The method was immunoSEQ multiplex PCR; TCRdb's version includes in-frame clones alone and lacks a portion of them. The table has about 220,000 clones, roughly 82% seen once. The sample originates from a study of cytomegalovirus exposure and HLA in healthy donors. General observations from the study: It has been reported that TCR beta sequences accurately predicted the HLA-A and HLA-B alleles of most subjects. Per a prior analysis, the majority of TCR beta V segments were productive roughly 90% or roughly 30% of the time.

Sample: PBMCs. The J gene is TRBJ1-6, the V gene TRBV11-3; D ambiguous. This TCR derives from a middle-aged woman in good health and CMV-seropositive. CDR3 DNA sequence: TGTGCCAGCAGCTCAGCACGGAGTAATTCACCCCTCCACTTT. Translation: CASSSARSNSPLHF.